Each of the 8 T cell receptor beta chains below was sequenced from the same sample in a study of radiation and T cells in renal cell carcinoma. Treatment: 15 Gy SBRT to primary tumor, nephrectomy 4 weeks later. Measured with immunoSEQ multiplex PCR; TCRdb has only the in-frame clones, and not every one. The table has about 9,300 clones, 50% to 70% seen once. This specimen consisted of tumor tissue, obtained from a patient whose treatment included radiotherapy and nephrectomy. The origin of the receptors is a woman in her forties or fifties with renal cell carcinoma.

CDR3 nucleotides: TGTGCCAGCAGCCCGTCATCCATTTCCACTGGAAACACCATATATTTT. This codes for CASSPSSISTGNTIYF. The rearrangement links TRBV7-2 to TRBJ1-3; D gene ambiguous. The germline gives CDR1 SGHTA, CDR2 FQGNSA. This CDR3 is 16 amino acids long. V gave up 5 bases and J gave up 2 bases, with 16 bases separating them.

The chain is built from TRBV27 and TRBJ2-7, with D perhaps TRBD1 (6 bases). Trimming left V 6 bases short and J 5 bases short, with 20 bases between. CDR1 is MNHEY and CDR2 is SMNVEV in the germline V gene (reference sequence). The CDR3 contains 15 residues. This CDR3 reads CASSQGQILGNEQYF. The CDR3 bases are TGTGCCAGCAGCCAAGGACAGATCTTAGGGAACGAGCAGTACTTC.

Only one count was recorded for this clone. The chain employs TRBV6-4 and TRBJ2-5; no clear D gene. The CDR3 runs to 15 residues. The germline V and J ends were trimmed by 0 bases and 1 base, with 9 bases remaining between them. From germline, CDR1 is MRHNA and CDR2 SNTAGT. CDR3 bases: TGTGCCAGCAGTGACTCCTACCTGGTCCAAGAGACCCAGTACTTC. This translates into CASSDSYLVQETQYF.

The rearrangement uses TRBV5-4 and TRBJ1-4; D is perhaps TRBD1 (5 bases). Germline V gene lookup returns CDR1 SGHNT and CDR2 YYREEE (reference sequence). V shed 2 bases and J shed 3 bases, with 14 bases lying between them. The CDR3 runs 16 residues. The CDR3 reads CASSFGSGSANEKLFF. The CDR3 nucleotides are TGTGCCAGCAGCTTCGGATCAGGGAGCGCTAATGAAAAACTGTTTTTT.

In this sample, this clone is medium-sized. This chain links TRBV5-6 with TRBJ1-1, with a tentative D call TRBD1 (5 bases). The CDR3 covers 13 residues. The germline V and J ends were trimmed by 4 bases and 0 bases, with 7 bases remaining between them. Germline V gene data show CDR1 as SGHDT and CDR2 as YYEEEE. The CDR3 here is CASSEDMNTEAFF. The CDR3 DNA follows: TGTGCCAGCAGCGAGGACATGAACACTGAAGCTTTCTTT.

This sequence joins TRBV14 and TRBJ1-1; D not resolved. The CDR3 has 13 amino acids. V lost 3 bases and J lost 6, with 11 bases in between. The V gene's germline CDR1 is SGHDN and CDR2 FVKESK. The CDR3 loop is CASSHALDAEAFF. CDR3 in DNA: TGTGCCAGCAGCCACGCCTTGGACGCTGAAGCTTTCTTT.

The chain carries TRBV5-7 and TRBJ2-2; D is undetermined. TRBV5-7 counts as an open reading frame of uncertain function. Trimming removed 4 bases from V and 6 bases from J, with 19 bases in between. The length of the CDR3 is 16 residues. Written as DNA, the CDR3 is TGTGCCAGCAGCCCCGCCCCAGCCCCTGGGGCCGGGGAGCTGTTTTTT. Amino acids: CASSPAPAPGAGELFF.

This clone was counted only a few times. This rearrangement joins TRBV7-2 to TRBJ2-5; 7 bases are shared with TRBD1. CDR1 is SGHTA and CDR2 is FQGNSA in the germline V gene. The CDR3 spans 15 residues. The V segment lost 1 base and the J segment 5 bases; nucleotides outside the gene matches: 7. CDR3: CASSLDRQGGETQYF. CDR3 DNA sequence: TGTGCCAGCAGCTTAGATCGACAGGGTGGCGAGACCCAGTACTTC.